The 21 T cell receptor beta chains below come from one sample, sequenced in a study of shared clonotypes between healthy human individuals. As defined, naive CD8 cells were CD45RO-negative and positively selected for CCR7, with terminally differentiated effector memory CD45RA+ cells excluded. Some clones are missing from TCRdb's copy, which holds only in-frame ones; the method was immunoSEQ multiplex PCR. The data hold approximately 2,000,000 clones, with 90% to 95% observed a single time. The material sequenced was naive CD8+ T cells from PBMCs. These receptors originate from a young man in good health. Some clones in this sample may be carry-over from other donors' samples.

The gene calls are TRBV25-1 and TRBJ2-1; 8 nucleotides align to TRBD1. The ends lost 10 bases at V and 1 base at J; junction bases unmatched: 6. The CDR3 totals 14 residues. CDR1 and CDR2 from the germline V gene are MGHDK and SYGVNS. The CDR3 DNA sequence: TGTGCCACCCAGGGGGCGCCTTCCTACAATGAGCAGTTCTTC. Residues: CATQGAPSYNEQFF.

This rearrangement joins TRBV19 to TRBJ1-5; possible D gene TRBD1, 6 bases. Trimming stripped 7 bases from V and 3 bases from J, with 10 bases between. The V gene's germline CDR1 is LNHDA and CDR2 SQIVND (reference sequence). This CDR3 is 13 amino acids long. The CDR3 reads CASNQGFNQPQHF. The CDR3 DNA sequence: TGTGCCAGTAACCAGGGGTTCAATCAGCCCCAGCATTTT.

The chain couples TRBV9 to TRBJ1-2; the D is unclear. The germline V gene has CDR1 SGDLS and CDR2 YYNGEE. The CDR3 spans 14 residues. The V end was cut by 0 bases, the J end by 1 base, with 7 bases between. CDR3 coding DNA: TGTGCCAGCAGCGTAGATGGGAATAACTATGGCTACACCTTC. It translates to CASSVDGNNYGYTF.

This chain links TRBV9 with TRBJ2-3, with 9 bases identical to TRBD2. Germline lookup yields CDR1 SGDLS and CDR2 YYNGEE. V lost 0 bases and J lost 1; bases outside the gene matches: 3. There are 16 residues in the CDR3. The CDR3 nucleotides are TGTGCCAGCAGCGTAGGCGGCGGGAGGGGCACAGATACGCAGTATTTT. This codes for CASSVGGGRGTDTQYF. Complete variable domain (other parts from reference TRBV9 and TRBJ2-3): DSGVTQTPKHLITATGQRVTLRCSPRSGDLSVYWYQQSLDQGLQFLIQYYNGEERAKGNILERFSAQQFPDLHSELNLSSLELGDSALYFCASSVGGGRGTDTQYFGPGTRLTVL.

This chain connects TRBV6-4 to TRBJ2-1; no definite D call. The V and J ends lost 2 bases and 5 bases respectively, with 7 bases between them. Germline V gene lookup returns CDR1 MRHNA and CDR2 SNTAGT. The CDR3 sequence is 13 residues long. As DNA, the CDR3 is TGTGCCAGCAGTGACCCCCACGACAATGAGCAGTTCTTC. Its protein is CASSDPHDNEQFF.

This sequence joins TRBV10-3 and TRBJ2-1; unclear D gene. The CDR3 extends over 14 amino acids. The ends were cut back, 2 bases at V and 9 bases at J, with 14 bases in the middle. Germline values: CDR1 ENHRY, CDR2 SYGVKD. Here the CDR3 DNA reads TGTGCCATCAGTGAGAATATTCTTACAACTGAGCAGTTCTTC. Amino acids: CAISENILTTEQFF.

This clone was detected only once. The chain has TRBV9 and TRBJ1-2; D not resolved. The CDR3 runs 13 residues. V was cut by 0 bases and J by 8 bases, with 11 bases left in between. CDR1 SGDLS and CDR2 YYNGEE come from the germline V gene. The CDR3 protein is CASSVGDSDGYTF. As DNA, the CDR3 is TGTGCCAGCAGCGTAGGCGACTCAGACGGCTACACCTTC. Together with reference TRBV9 and TRBJ1-2, the CDR3 gives the full variable domain: DSGVTQTPKHLITATGQRVTLRCSPRSGDLSVYWYQQSLDQGLQFLIQYYNGEERAKGNILERFSAQQFPDLHSELNLSSLELGDSALYFCASSVGDSDGYTFGSGTRLTVV.

This chain uses TRBV4-3 with TRBJ2-7; D is perhaps TRBD2 (6 bases). The V gene's germline CDR1 is LGHNA and CDR2 YSLEER. Trimming stripped 1 base from V and 5 bases from J, with 15 bases between. There are 15 residues in the CDR3. The CDR3 sequence is CASSQVGWGVHEQYF. The CDR3 DNA follows: TGCGCCAGCAGCCAAGTGGGATGGGGGGTCCACGAGCAGTACTTC.

The chain couples TRBV7-9 to TRBJ2-7; TRBD1 matches 7 bases. The junction had 3 bases not matched to a gene; V was cut back by 8 bases and J by 2 bases. Germline assignment: CDR1 SEHNR and CDR2 FQNEAQ (reference sequence). The CDR3 is 12 residues long. The CDR3 DNA follows: TGTGCCAGCTTGGGACAGACCTACGAGCAGTACTTC. Translated: CASLGQTYEQYF.

The genes are TRBV7-8 and TRBJ1-5; D not resolved. The V end lost 4 bases, the J end lost 5 bases, and 18 bases lay between the germline ends. Germline loops: CDR1 SGHVS, CDR2 FQNEAQ. This CDR3 contains 16 residues. Here the CDR3 DNA reads TGTGCCAGCAGCTCGATACTTTTGGAGGTAGATCAGCCCCAGCATTTT. Translating it yields CASSSILLEVDQPQHF.

The table lists this clone with a count of one. V usage is TRBV30 and J usage is TRBJ2-7; 7 bases map to TRBD1. The CDR3 spans 11 residues. The V and J ends lost 4 bases and 6 bases, in that order; junction bases with no gene match: 3. From germline, CDR1 is GTSNPN and CDR2 SVGIG (reference sequence). DNA for the CDR3: TGTGCCTGGATACAGGGGTCCGAGCAGTACTTC. It translates to CAWIQGSEQYF.

The V and J genes are TRBV5-6 and TRBJ1-5, with D unclear. Germline V lookup: CDR1 SGHDT, CDR2 YYEEEE. The CDR3 has 13 amino acids. Trimming removed 4 bases from V and 6 bases from J, with 11 bases in between. The CDR3 sequence is CASSSGLSQPQHF. CDR3 DNA sequence: TGTGCCAGCAGCAGTGGACTGTCTCAGCCCCAGCATTTT.

The chain is built from TRBV5-4 and TRBJ1-5; 9 nucleotides line up with TRBD1. Trimming cost V 0 bases and J 3 bases; bases outside gene matches: 10. Looked up from germline, CDR1 is SGHNT and CDR2 is YYREEE (reference sequence). The length of the CDR3 is 18 residues. The CDR3 here is CASSLALVGTGYNQPQHF. CDR3 coding DNA: TGTGCCAGCAGCTTGGCTCTAGTAGGGACAGGGTACAATCAGCCCCAGCATTTT.

About this clone itself: The sample carries other DNA sequences with the same CDR3. The chain is built from TRBV7-9 and TRBJ2-1; 8 nucleotides line up with TRBD2. The V segment lost 4 bases and the J segment 2 bases; nucleotides outside the gene matches: 4. Germline CDR1 is SEHNR and CDR2 is FQNEAQ (reference sequence). This CDR3 spans 15 amino acids. CDR3 nucleotides: TGTGCCAGCAGCTCGCCGGGACTAGCCTACAATGAGCAGTTCTTC. It codes for CASSSPGLAYNEQFF.

This clone came up once. This sequence joins TRBV28 and TRBJ2-1; D may be TRBD2 (5 bases). Germline values: CDR1 MDHEN, CDR2 SYDVKM. CDR3 length: 17 amino acids. The V and J ends lost 3 bases and 0 bases respectively, with 15 bases between them. The CDR3 reads CASSFPSGEISYNEQFF. CDR3 coding DNA: TGTGCCAGCAGTTTTCCGTCTGGGGAGATCTCCTACAATGAGCAGTTCTTC.

The chain couples TRBV28 to TRBJ1-2; D is unresolved. CDR3 length equals 15 residues. V lost 2 bases and J 0 bases, leaving 10 bases between the germline ends. Per the germline V gene, CDR1 is MDHEN and CDR2 is SYDVKM. The CDR3: CASSLAGRANYGYTF. The DNA for the CDR3 is TGTGCCAGCAGTTTAGCCGGACGTGCTAACTATGGCTACACCTTC.

The V and J genes are TRBV28 and TRBJ2-6; 7 bases are shared with TRBD1. The CDR3 runs to 17 residues. J gave up 2 bases and V 3 bases, and 7 bases lay outside the gene matches. From germline, CDR1 is MDHEN and CDR2 SYDVKM. The CDR3 region has the DNA TGTGCCAGCAGTTTTGGCAGGGGGATGGCTGGGGCCAACGTCCTGACTTTC. Its protein product is CASSFGRGMAGANVLTF.

The DNA for the CDR3 is TGTGCCAGCAGCTTAGCGCTCGGACGGAGTGAGCAGTTCTTC. Translating it yields CASSLALGRSEQFF. This chain joins TRBV7-9 and TRBJ2-1, with no clear D. V gave up 0 bases and J gave up 9 bases, with 12 bases separating them. Germline values: CDR1 SEHNR, CDR2 FQNEAQ (reference sequence). The CDR3 covers 14 residues.

V and J are TRBV28 and TRBJ2-3, with D possibly being TRBD2 (6 bases). From germline, CDR1 is MDHEN and CDR2 SYDVKM. This CDR3 is 16 amino acids long. V lost 5 bases, J lost 1 base, and 16 bases lay in between. CDR3 nucleotide sequence: TGTGCCAGCAGTATCAGGAGGGCCTTGGGCACAGATACGCAGTATTTT. This translates into CASSIRRALGTDTQYF.

J is TRBJ2-2 and V is TRBV7-2, with D perhaps matching TRBD1 (5 bases). The ends were cut back, 1 base at V and 3 bases at J, with 15 bases in the middle. The germline CDR1 and CDR2 sequences are SGHTA and FQGNSA. This CDR3 has 17 amino acids. The CDR3 spells CASSLGTDRLYTGELFF. The CDR3 DNA reads TGTGCCAGCAGCTTAGGAACCGACAGATTATACACCGGGGAGCTGTTTTTT.

This clone was counted a single time. V is TRBV27 and J is TRBJ2-1; D is unclear. Trimming removed 9 bases from V and 5 bases from J, with 14 bases in between. The germline V gene has CDR1 MNHEY and CDR2 SMNVEV (reference sequence). This CDR3 comprises 13 residues. The CDR3 DNA follows: TGTGCCAGTTTAGACCGGGCGAACAATGAGCAGTTCTTC. Protein sequence: CASLDRANNEQFF.